This TCR beta chain comes out of a study of cytomegalovirus exposure and HLA in healthy donors. Across the study: Of all 360 or so donors who were genotyped, 81% belonged to the Caucasian-associated ancestry cluster.

Study results and limitations: The study flagged about 160 TCR beta chains as cytomegalovirus-associated.

Researchers ran the PCR with 60 Vbeta and 13 Jbeta primers. Only in-frame clones appear in the TCRdb table, and some are missing; sequencing was by immunoSEQ multiplex PCR. The table records 150,000 to 200,000 clones, roughly 80% of them present only once. In regard to this clone: Its specificity is unknown.

V was cut by 6 bases and J by 5 bases, with 13 bases left in between. The CDR3 has 13 amino acids. Germline values: CDR1 MNHNS, CDR2 SASEGT. The sample taken for sequencing was PBMCs. This chain links TRBV6-1 with TRBJ1-1; D ambiguous. This receptor was taken from a male donor in good health and CMV-seronegative. CDR3 bases: TGTGCCAGCAGGGAGACTTCGAGTACTGAAGCTTTCTTT. Translation: CASRETSSTEAFF.